The rows below give T cell receptor beta chains drawn from one sample of a study of CD8+ T cells in alopecia areata. Assay used: immunoSEQ multiplex PCR; TCRdb lists only in-frame clones, some missing. The table includes 150,000 to 200,000 clones, approximately 51% detected once. This specimen consisted of CD8+ T cells sorted from blood, obtained at week 52, from a patient treated with tofacitinib. The receptors originated from a human donor with alopecia areata. CDR3s include the opening cysteine and the closing phenylalanine or tryptophan. D genes are given only for firm matches. Only some rows state a clone size, as once, few, many or a class for expanded clones.

v_gene	j_gene	d_gene	abundance	CDR3aa	CDR3nt
TRBV13	TRBJ2-3	-	-	CASSPAGDTQYF	TGTGCCAGCAGTCCGGCCGGAGATACGCAGTATTTT
TRBV5-1	TRBJ2-7	-	-	CASSPPHREGEQYF	TGCGCCAGCAGCCCCCCACACAGGGAGGGCGAGCAGTACTTC
TRBV13	TRBJ2-7	-	once	CASSLGGYEQYF	TGTGCCAGCAGCTTAGGGGGTTACGAGCAGTACTTC
TRBV27	TRBJ1-5	-	-	CASSPLTRGSNQPQHF	TGTGCCAGCAGTCCCCTCACGAGGGGTAGCAATCAGCCCCAGCATTTT
TRBV27	TRBJ2-1	TRBD2	once	CASSLFSGGPRWEQFF	TGTGCCAGCAGTTTATTTAGCGGGGGGCCCCGATGGGAGCAGTTCTTC
TRBV29-1	TRBJ2-1	-	few	CSVERNNEQFF	TGCAGCGTTGAAAGGAACAATGAGCAGTTCTTC
TRBV7-3	TRBJ1-1	-	-	CASSPTLGTEAFF	TGTGCCAGCAGCCCAACACTGGGGACTGAAGCTTTCTTT
TRBV2	TRBJ2-1	-	-	CAGSSSTDYNEQFF	TGTGCCGGCAGCTCTAGCACCGACTACAATGAGCAGTTCTTC
TRBV11-2	TRBJ2-7	TRBD2	-	CASSLGAGSSDEQYF	TGTGCCAGCAGCTTAGGAGCGGGGTCTAGCGACGAGCAGTACTTC
TRBV25-1	TRBJ1-6	-	-	CASSGQGQSPLHF	TGTGCCAGCAGTGGGCAGGGCCAGTCACCCCTCCACTTT
TRBV27	TRBJ1-2	-	few	CASSPQGLVYTF	TGTGCCAGCAGTCCGCAGGGTTTGGTCTACACCTTC
TRBV25-1	TRBJ1-3	-	few	CASSEGHSGNTIYF	TGTGCCAGCAGTGAAGGACACTCTGGAAACACCATATATTTT
TRBV7-2	TRBJ2-7	-	-	CASSPVSSSYEQYF	TGTGCCAGCAGCCCGGTGAGTAGCTCCTACGAGCAGTACTTC
TRBV5-1	TRBJ2-5	-	few	CASSWNGENQETQYF	TGCGCCAGCTCATGGAACGGGGAAAACCAAGAGACCCAGTACTTC
TRBV13	TRBJ1-1	-	-	CASSLGSAEAFF	TGTGCCAGCAGCCTAGGATCGGCTGAAGCTTTCTTT
TRBV27	TRBJ2-1	-	-	CASSSTYYNEQFF	TGTGCCAGCAGCTCGACCTACTACAATGAGCAGTTCTTC
TRBV28	TRBJ2-7	-	-	CASSFNSYEQYF	TGTGCCAGCAGTTTTAATTCCTACGAGCAGTACTTC
TRBV13	TRBJ2-7	TRBD1	few	CASSVGQRYEQYF	TGTGCCAGCAGCGTGGGACAGCGCTACGAGCAGTACTTC
TRBV10-3	TRBJ2-5	TRBD1	-	CAIRKGTGGSQETQYF	TGTGCCATCAGAAAAGGGACAGGGGGGAGTCAAGAGACCCAGTACTTC
TRBV18	TRBJ2-7	-	-	CASSEGSYEQYF	TGTGCCAGCTCAGAGGGCAGCTACGAGCAGTACTTC
TRBV27	TRBJ1-2	-	-	CASSLGGAGGYTF	TGTGCCAGCAGTTTAGGGGGCGCTGGGGGCTACACCTTC
TRBV13	TRBJ1-6	TRBD1	-	CASRPGQGAHSPLHF	TGTGCCAGCAGACCGGGACAGGGGGCTCATTCACCCCTCCACTTT
TRBV10-3	TRBJ2-1	-	-	CAISEVQGTATLAYNEQFF	TGTGCCATCAGTGAAGTGCAGGGGACTGCTACCTTAGCCTACAATGAGCAGTTCTTC
TRBV30	TRBJ2-7	-	-	CAWSVGRGYEQYF	TGTGCCTGGAGTGTAGGCAGGGGCTACGAGCAGTACTTC
TRBV6-5	TRBJ2-5	-	few	CASSYSGEVQETQYF	TGTGCCAGCAGTTACTCAGGAGAGGTTCAAGAGACCCAGTACTTC
TRBV4-1	TRBJ2-5	TRBD2	few	CASSQDVETSGYQETQYF	TGCGCCAGCAGCCAAGACGTTGAAACTAGCGGATACCAAGAGACCCAGTACTTC
TRBV25-1	TRBJ2-1	TRBD1	-	CASRSQGAAGEQFF	TGTGCCAGCAGATCTCAGGGGGCTGCGGGTGAGCAGTTCTTC
TRBV14	TRBJ2-7	-	-	CASSQGTGPAYEQYF	TGTGCCAGCAGCCAGGGTACAGGCCCAGCCTACGAGCAGTACTTC
TRBV7-9	TRBJ1-1	-	-	CASSLKQGRGTEAFF	TGTGCCAGCAGCCTTAAGCAGGGACGAGGCACTGAAGCTTTCTTT
TRBV30	TRBJ2-4	-	-	CAWSYNGGVDIQYF	TGTGCCTGGTCTTATAACGGCGGGGTTGACATTCAGTACTTC
TRBV11-2	TRBJ2-1	-	few	CASSLGAGSSYNEQFF	TGTGCCAGCAGCTTAGGTGCAGGGAGCTCCTACAATGAGCAGTTCTTC
TRBV29-1	TRBJ1-2	-	few	CSVEERDYGYTF	TGCAGCGTTGAGGAGCGGGACTATGGCTACACCTTC
TRBV6-5	TRBJ1-2	-	few	CASSYSPGGSYGYTF	TGTGCCAGCAGTTACTCCCCCGGCGGGTCCTATGGCTACACCTTC
TRBV5-4	TRBJ1-1	TRBD1	once	CASSLEGGTGTEAFF	TGTGCCAGCAGCTTGGAAGGGGGGACAGGAACTGAAGCTTTCTTT
TRBV6-1	TRBJ1-6	-	few	CASSEAAGGGNSPLHF	TGTGCCAGCAGTGAAGCGGCCGGGGGCGGTAATTCACCCCTCCACTTT
TRBV19	TRBJ1-6	TRBD1	-	CASSIVGTGGNSPLHF	TGTGCCAGTAGTATCGTCGGGACAGGGGGTAATTCACCCCTCCACTTT
TRBV30	TRBJ1-1	-	-	CAWSVPREHNEAFF	TGTGCCTGGAGTGTTCCTAGGGAACATAATGAAGCTTTCTTT
TRBV6-5	TRBJ1-2	TRBD1	-	CASSRQGGSGYTF	TGTGCCAGCAGTCGACAGGGAGGCTCTGGCTACACCTTC
TRBV15	TRBJ2-2	-	-	CATTPDRNTGELFF	TGTGCCACCACCCCGGACAGGAACACCGGGGAGCTGTTTTTT
TRBV11-2	TRBJ2-7	-	-	CASSLDPSYEQYF	TGTGCCAGCAGCTTAGATCCCAGTTACGAGCAGTACTTC
TRBV11-2	TRBJ1-2	-	few	CASSSNGYGYTF	TGTGCCAGCAGCTCGAACGGATATGGCTACACCTTC
TRBV7-2	TRBJ2-5	TRBD1	-	CASSLASDREETQYF	TGTGCCAGCAGCTTAGCTTCGGACAGGGAAGAGACCCAGTACTTC
TRBV2	TRBJ2-5	-	-	CASRGRAETQYF	TGTGCCAGCAGGGGCAGGGCGGAGACCCAGTACTTC
TRBV7-2	TRBJ2-5	TRBD1	-	CASSSDRGQTQYF	TGTGCCAGCAGCTCGGACAGGGGTCAGACCCAGTACTTC
TRBV2	TRBJ1-5	-	few	CASSDAGNQPQHF	TGTGCCAGCAGTGACGCAGGGAATCAGCCCCAGCATTTT
TRBV6-5	TRBJ2-7	-	-	CASSYSGQGDEQYF	TGTGCCAGCAGTTACTCAGGGCAGGGAGACGAGCAGTACTTC
TRBV27	TRBJ2-6	-	-	CASSPAATGANVLTF	TGTGCCAGCAGTCCAGCCGCAACTGGGGCCAACGTCCTGACTTTC
TRBV2	TRBJ1-5	-	-	CASSEVAGQPQHF	TGTGCCAGCAGTGAAGTGGCAGGACAGCCCCAGCATTTT
TRBV5-1	TRBJ2-7	-	-	CASSLASGDSYEQYF	TGCGCCAGCAGCTTGGCTTCCGGGGACTCCTACGAGCAGTACTTC
TRBV27	TRBJ2-1	-	few	CASSSGTRNEQFF	TGTGCCAGCAGTTCGGGGACACGCAATGAGCAGTTCTTC
TRBV5-6	TRBJ2-3	TRBD2	-	CASSFLLAGADTQYF	TGTGCCAGCAGCTTCCTGCTAGCGGGGGCGGATACGCAGTATTTT
TRBV11-2	TRBJ1-2	-	-	CASSLDEGGHYGYTF	TGTGCCAGCAGCTTAGATGAGGGAGGGCACTATGGCTACACCTTC
TRBV27	TRBJ1-6	TRBD1	few	CASSPTGGNSPLHF	TGTGCCAGCAGTCCGACAGGGGGGAATTCACCCCTCCACTTT